The present entry profiles one TCR beta chain with its context. The data are from a study of T cell changes during pregnancy in multiple sclerosis. This CDR3 comprises 18 residues. The V end was cut by 0 bases, the J end by 0 bases, with 18 bases between. The germline V gene has CDR1 LGHNA and CDR2 YSLEER. Using immunoSEQ multiplex PCR, the repertoire was profiled, and TCRdb retains in-frame clones only, with some absent. This table holds more than 35,000 clones, approximately 90% found once. The source is a female donor in good health, enrolled as a control in a pregnancy study. The sequenced sample was CD8+ T cells from peripheral blood mononuclear cells, obtained after pregnancy. The chain joins TRBV4-3 to TRBJ2-7, with a weak D call TRBD2 (6 bases). DNA for the CDR3: TGCGCCAGCAGCCAAGAGTTTCCCCATAGCGGAGACTCCTACGAGCAGTACTTC. Protein: CASSQEFPHSGDSYEQYF.